This T cell receptor (beta chain) is from a study of response to subunit inactivated influenza vaccine. This clonotype was detected a few times. One entry per CDR3 protein, called by TCRdb with MiXCR from the RT-PCR reads. The sample has 400,000 to 650,000 distinct CDR3 sequences, approximately 7.2% seen once. CDR1 is KGHDR and CDR2 is SFDVKD in the germline V gene. The germline V and J ends were trimmed by 0 bases and 1 base, with 10 bases remaining between them. The CDR3 spans 16 residues. The origin of this receptor is a man between 50 and 70 years old who received an inactivated influenza vaccine. Specimen: PBMCs from blood, collected less than 30 months after vaccination. J is TRBJ2-3 and V is TRBV24-1, with a possible D match to TRBD2 (5 bases). This CDR3 is CATSDLRFGGTDTQYF. The CDR3 DNA sequence: TGTGCCACCAGTGATTTGCGGTTCGGGGGCACAGATACGCAGTATTTT.